These T cell receptor beta chains were read from a single sample in a study of blood T cell repertoires in COVID-19. Produced via immunoSEQ multiplex PCR; TCRdb's table is partial and in-frame only. Of about 130,000 clones in the sample, about 80% were seen once. Specimen: PBMCs or T cells enriched from blood (not recorded which). The source is a man aged 45 to 65 who had recovered from COVID-19. CDR3s include the opening cysteine and the closing phenylalanine or tryptophan. The D gene is left open where the match is weak. Clone size appears in some rows only: once, few, many, or a class for an expanded clone.

abundance	v_gene	d_gene	j_gene	CDR3aa	CDR3nt
NA	TRBV5-1	TRBD2	TRBJ2-7	CASSLGPRAGGKYEQYF	TGCGCCAGCAGCTTGGGCCCCCGAGCGGGGGGGAAGTACGAGCAGTACTTC
NA	TRBV28	NA	TRBJ1-5	CASTESGTTNQPQHF	TGTGCCAGCACCGAATCCGGGACAACAAATCAGCCCCAGCATTTT
NA	TRBV10-3	NA	TRBJ1-2	CAISESSEDGYTF	TGTGCCATCAGTGAGTCTTCAGAAGATGGCTACACCTTC
NA	TRBV18	TRBD1	TRBJ2-4	CASSPEQGIDAKNIQYF	TGTGCCAGCTCACCGGAACAGGGGATCGACGCTAAAAACATTCAGTACTTC
NA	TRBV7-2	TRBD2	TRBJ2-3	CASSELAGTDTQYF	TGTGCCAGCAGCGAACTAGCGGGCACAGATACGCAGTATTTT
few	TRBV5-1	TRBD1	TRBJ2-1	CASSPSDRGQSSYNEQFF	TGCGCCAGCAGCCCATCGGACAGGGGCCAGAGCTCCTACAATGAGCAGTTCTTC
NA	TRBV30	NA	TRBJ1-4	CAWSYYSEKLFF	TGTGCCTGGAGTTATTATTCTGAAAAACTGTTTTTT
few	TRBV4-3	NA	TRBJ1-1	CASRYAGTMNTEAFF	TGCGCCAGCAGATACGCCGGGACAATGAACACTGAAGCTTTCTTT
NA	TRBV5-5	TRBD1	TRBJ1-4	CASSWTGLSSATNEKLFF	TGTGCCAGCAGCTGGACAGGCCTCTCAAGTGCAACTAATGAAAAACTGTTTTTT
NA	TRBV18	NA	TRBJ2-5	CASSPGIQETQYF	TGTGCCAGCTCACCAGGCATCCAAGAGACCCAGTACTTC
NA	TRBV10-3	TRBD1	TRBJ2-5	CAIRGQAQETQYF	TGTGCCATCAGAGGACAGGCCCAAGAGACCCAGTACTTC
NA	TRBV6-5	NA	TRBJ1-4	CASTHRTVLFF	TGTGCCAGCACCCATAGGACAGTTCTGTTTTTT
NA	TRBV7-2	TRBD1	TRBJ2-1	CASSFGTGNEQFF	TGTGCCAGCAGCTTTGGGACAGGGAATGAGCAGTTCTTC
NA	TRBV5-4	NA	TRBJ2-6	CASSSYAGANVLTF	TGTGCCAGCAGCTCCTATGCTGGGGCCAACGTCCTGACTTTC
few	TRBV11-1	NA	TRBJ2-3	CASSLGLSPDTQYF	TGTGCCAGCAGCTTGGGCCTTTCACCAGATACGCAGTATTTT
NA	TRBV12-3/TRBV12-4	NA	TRBJ1-2	CASSPHRFYGYTF	TGTGCCAGCAGCCCCCACAGATTCTATGGCTACACCTTC
once	TRBV10-3	TRBD1	TRBJ2-5	CANSQTGVQETQYF	TGTGCCAACTCCCAGACAGGGGTGCAAGAGACCCAGTACTTC
NA	TRBV3-1/TRBV3-2	TRBD1	TRBJ1-5	CASSPGQGRRGNQPQHF	TGTGCCAGCAGCCCAGGACAGGGTAGAAGGGGCAATCAGCCCCAGCATTTT
NA	TRBV19	TRBD2	TRBJ2-2	CASLRLAGGTGELFF	TGTGCCAGCCTCCGACTAGCGGGGGGAACCGGGGAGCTGTTTTTT
NA	TRBV27	TRBD1	TRBJ1-2	CASSPRTGRRGYTF	TGTGCCAGCAGTCCTCGGACAGGGAGGAGAGGCTACACCTTC
NA	TRBV7-9	TRBD1	TRBJ1-2	CASSLATGGPGYTF	TGTGCCAGCAGCTTAGCGACAGGGGGCCCTGGCTACACCTTC
NA	TRBV5-5	NA	TRBJ1-1	CASSFRVNTEAFF	TGTGCCAGCAGCTTCAGGGTCAACACTGAAGCTTTCTTT
NA	TRBV12-5	NA	TRBJ1-5	CASGLQGIEQPQHF	TGTGCTAGTGGTTTACAGGGTATTGAGCAGCCCCAGCATTTT
once	TRBV28	NA	TRBJ2-1	CASSFKPSSYNEQFF	TGTGCCAGCAGTTTCAAGCCTAGCAGTTACAATGAGCAGTTCTTC
NA	TRBV3-1/TRBV3-2	NA	TRBJ1-5	CASSQADRGQPQHF	TGTGCCAGCAGCCAGGCGGACAGAGGACAGCCCCAGCATTTT
NA	TRBV18	NA	TRBJ1-5	CASSGQYSNQPQHF	TGTGCCAGCTCAGGCCAGTATAGCAATCAGCCCCAGCATTTT
NA	TRBV5-1	NA	TRBJ1-1	CASSPAEGPNTEAFF	TGCGCCAGCAGCCCGGCGGAGGGCCCGAACACTGAAGCTTTCTTT
NA	TRBV5-1	NA	TRBJ1-3	CASSPGLGNTIYF	TGCGCCAGCAGCCCGGGTCTTGGAAACACCATATATTTT
NA	TRBV5-1	NA	TRBJ2-3	CASSLTQAVIDTQYF	TGCGCCAGCAGCTTGACTCAAGCGGTGATAGATACGCAGTATTTT
NA	TRBV28	NA	TRBJ1-2	CASSFEYGYTF	TGTGCCAGCAGTTTTGAGTATGGCTACACCTTC
few	TRBV7-3	TRBD1	TRBJ2-7	CASSPGQGWEGEQYF	TGTGCCAGCAGCCCGGGACAGGGCTGGGAGGGTGAGCAGTACTTC
NA	TRBV2	NA	TRBJ1-1	CASQSGPSVRKDTEAFF	TGTGCCAGCCAATCTGGGCCCTCCGTTAGAAAGGACACTGAAGCTTTCTTT
NA	TRBV2	NA	TRBJ1-1	CASSPQGSTEAFF	TGTGCCAGCAGTCCACAGGGTAGCACTGAAGCTTTCTTT
NA	TRBV6-5	TRBD1	TRBJ1-2	CASRDHETGRYGYTF	TGTGCCAGCAGAGACCACGAGACAGGGAGGTATGGCTACACCTTC
NA	TRBV9	NA	TRBJ1-6	CASSAAGGGNSPLHF	TGTGCCAGCAGCGCGGCCGGGGGTGGCAATTCACCCCTCCACTTT
NA	TRBV6-2/TRBV6-3	TRBD1	TRBJ2-3	CASSYSDRESTDTQYF	TGTGCCAGCAGTTACTCGGACAGGGAGTCAACAGATACGCAGTATTTT
NA	TRBV19	NA	TRBJ2-2	CASSSGSNTGELFF	TGTGCCAGTAGTAGTGGCTCGAACACCGGGGAGCTGTTTTTT